The T cell receptor (beta chain) described here comes from a study of blood T cell repertoires in COVID-19. Study details: T cells, B-cell-depleted T cells, or PBMCs provided the cDNA or gDNA that served as material.

The trim removed 2 bases at V and 1 base at J, leaving 14 bases unmatched. This CDR3 comprises 18 residues. Germline lookup yields CDR1 LNHDA and CDR2 SQIVND (reference sequence). This clone was seen once. Profiling relied on immunoSEQ multiplex PCR, and the TCRdb table lists in-frame clones only, not all of them. Counted here are under 30,000 clones, 80% to 90% occurring once; the ten biggest clones make up roughly 24%. Sequenced sample: peripheral blood. The clonotype comes from a human donor with active COVID-19. The donor label of this sample is uncertain. The rearrangement uses TRBV19 and TRBJ2-7; 7 nucleotides align to TRBD1. Written as DNA, the CDR3 is TGTGCCAGTAGTATATTTGAGCCGCAGCGACAGGGATCCTACGAGCAGTACTTC. The encoded protein is CASSIFEPQRQGSYEQYF.